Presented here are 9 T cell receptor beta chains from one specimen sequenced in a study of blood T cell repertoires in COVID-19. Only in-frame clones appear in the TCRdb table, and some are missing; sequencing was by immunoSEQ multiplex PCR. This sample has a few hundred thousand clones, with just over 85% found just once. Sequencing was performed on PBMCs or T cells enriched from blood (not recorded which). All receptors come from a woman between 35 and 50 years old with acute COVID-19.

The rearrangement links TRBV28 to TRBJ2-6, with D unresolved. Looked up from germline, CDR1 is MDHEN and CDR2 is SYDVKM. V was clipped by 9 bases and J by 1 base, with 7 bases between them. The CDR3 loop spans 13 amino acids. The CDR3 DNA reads TGTGCCAGTCATGTTTCTGGGGCCAACGTCCTGACTTTC. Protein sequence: CASHVSGANVLTF.

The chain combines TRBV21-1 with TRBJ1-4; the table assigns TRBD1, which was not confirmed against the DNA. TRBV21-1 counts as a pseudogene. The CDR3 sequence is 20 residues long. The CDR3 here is CASSTKTDRPILATNEKLFF. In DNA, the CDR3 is TGTGCCAGCAGCACAAAGACGGACAGGCCGATACTCGCAACTAATGAAAAACTGTTTTTT.

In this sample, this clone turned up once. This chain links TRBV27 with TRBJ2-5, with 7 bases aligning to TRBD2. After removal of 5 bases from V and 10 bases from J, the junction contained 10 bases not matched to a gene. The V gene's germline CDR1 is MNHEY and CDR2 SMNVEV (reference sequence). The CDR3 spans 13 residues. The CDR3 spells CASSPAGGGGQYF. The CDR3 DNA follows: TGTGCCAGCAGTCCGGCAGGCGGGGGAGGCCAGTACTTC.

This CDR3 is CASSRGGSLSYEQYF. CDR3 sequence (DNA): TGTGCCAGTAGTCGGGGGGGCTCTCTCTCCTACGAGCAGTACTTC. The chain links TRBV19 to TRBJ2-7, with 8 bases identical to TRBD2. The V and J ends lost 5 bases and 0 bases, in that order; junction bases with no gene match: 6. CDR3 length: 15 residues. Germline V gene sequence: CDR1 LNHDA, CDR2 SQIVND (reference sequence). Full variable domain (remainder filled in from reference TRBV19 and TRBJ2-7): DGGITQSPKYLFRKEGQNVTLSCEQNLNHDAMYWYRQDPGQGLRLIYYSQIVNDFQKGDIAEGYSVSREKKESFPLTVTSAQKNPTAFYLCASSRGGSLSYEQYFGPGTRLTVT.

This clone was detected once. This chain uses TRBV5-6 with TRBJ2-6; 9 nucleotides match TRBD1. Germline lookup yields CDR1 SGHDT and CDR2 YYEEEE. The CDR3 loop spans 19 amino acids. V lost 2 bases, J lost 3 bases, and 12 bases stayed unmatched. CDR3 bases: TGTGCCAGCAGCTTAATTGCCGGACAGGGGATCTTTGGGGCCAACGTCCTGACTTTC. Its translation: CASSLIAGQGIFGANVLTF.

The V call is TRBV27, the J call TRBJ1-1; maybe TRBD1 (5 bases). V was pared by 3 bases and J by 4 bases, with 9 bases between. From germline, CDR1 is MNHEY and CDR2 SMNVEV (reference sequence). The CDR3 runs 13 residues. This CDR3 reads CASSFSRGTEAFF. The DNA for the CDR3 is TGTGCCAGCAGTTTCTCAAGGGGCACTGAAGCTTTCTTT.

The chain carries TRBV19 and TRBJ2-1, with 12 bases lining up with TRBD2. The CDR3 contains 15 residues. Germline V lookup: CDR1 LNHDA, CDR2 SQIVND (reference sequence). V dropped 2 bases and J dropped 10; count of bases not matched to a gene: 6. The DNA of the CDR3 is TGTGCCAGTAGTATACGGACTAGCGGGATGGAAGAGCAGTTCTTC. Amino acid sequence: CASSIRTSGMEEQFF.

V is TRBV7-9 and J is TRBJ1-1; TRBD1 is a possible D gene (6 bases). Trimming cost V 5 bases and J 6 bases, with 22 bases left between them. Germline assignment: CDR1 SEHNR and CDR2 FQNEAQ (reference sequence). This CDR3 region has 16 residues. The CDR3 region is CASSQKPTTGWPEAFF. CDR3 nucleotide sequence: TGTGCCAGCAGCCAGAAACCCACGACAGGTTGGCCTGAAGCTTTCTTT.

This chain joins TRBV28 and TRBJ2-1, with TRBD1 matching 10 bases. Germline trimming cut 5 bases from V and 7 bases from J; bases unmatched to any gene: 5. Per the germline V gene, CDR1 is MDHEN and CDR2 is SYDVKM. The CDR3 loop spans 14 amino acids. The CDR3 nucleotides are TGTGCCAGCAGTGTACTGGACAGGGGGAATGAGCAGTTCTTC. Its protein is CASSVLDRGNEQFF. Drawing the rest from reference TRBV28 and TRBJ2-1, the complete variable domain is DVKVTQSSRYLVKRTGEKVFLECVQDMDHENMFWYRQDPGLGLRLIYFSYDVKMKEKGDIPEGYSVSREKKERFSLILESASTNQTSMYLCASSVLDRGNEQFFGPGTRLTVL.